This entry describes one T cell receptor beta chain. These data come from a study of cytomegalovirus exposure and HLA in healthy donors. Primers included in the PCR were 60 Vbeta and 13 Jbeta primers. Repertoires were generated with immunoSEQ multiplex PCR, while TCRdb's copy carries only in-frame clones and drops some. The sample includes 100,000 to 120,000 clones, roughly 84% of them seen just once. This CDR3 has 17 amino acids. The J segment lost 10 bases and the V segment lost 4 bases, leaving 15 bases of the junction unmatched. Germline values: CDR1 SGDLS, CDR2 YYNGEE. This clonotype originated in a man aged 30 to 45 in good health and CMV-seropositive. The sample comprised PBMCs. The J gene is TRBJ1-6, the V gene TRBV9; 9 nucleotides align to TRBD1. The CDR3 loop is CASSPRSGQGLNSPLHF. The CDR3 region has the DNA TGTGCCAGCAGCCCCCGTTCGGGACAGGGACTTAACTCACCCCTCCACTTT.